Listed below are T cell receptor beta chains from one sample, sequenced in a study of blood T cell repertoires in COVID-19. The protocol was immunoSEQ multiplex PCR, while the TCRdb copy is restricted to in-frame clones and leaves out a portion. Of around 250,000 clones listed, approximately 87% are singletons. The sequenced sample was peripheral blood. The source is a man aged 60 to 69 who had recovered from COVID-19. The CDR3 runs from the conserved cysteine through the conserved F or W. The D gene is left open where the match is weak. Clone size is given for some rows only: seen once, a few or many times, or a class if the clone is expanded.

clone_size j_call v_call d_call cdr3_nt cdr3_aa
. TRBJ1-2 TRBV6-5 . TGTGCCAGCAGTTACTTGGGGGCGTTCTATGGCTACACCTTC CASSYLGAFYGYTF
. TRBJ1-1 TRBV5-6 . TGTGCCAGCAGCTTGGACCGCAGATACCTGAACACTGAAGCTTTCTTT CASSLDRRYLNTEAFF
. TRBJ2-5 TRBV5-4 . TGTGCCAGCAGTACAGGGGGGGACAGACAAGAGACCCAGTACTTC CASSTGGDRQETQYF
. TRBJ1-2 TRBV7-2 . TGTGCCAGCAGCTCCCTAAGTTTCTATGGCTACACCTTC CASSSLSFYGYTF
. TRBJ2-3 TRBV4-1 . TGCGCCAGCAGCCAAGTTGCATCTACCACAGATACGCAGTATTTT CASSQVASTTDTQYF
few TRBJ2-7 TRBV6-1 . TGTGCCAGCAGTGAAGAGGTGCAGGGTTCCTACGAGCAGTACTTC CASSEEVQGSYEQYF
once TRBJ2-3 TRBV9 TRBD2 TGTGCCAGCAGCGTAGGAGGTAGAGGACTAGCGGAATTTTCTAGCACAGATACGCAGTATTTT CASSVGGRGLAEFSSTDTQYF
. TRBJ2-2 TRBV5-1 TRBD1 TGCGCCAGCAGCTTCGGACAGGGGGCTGTAGCCGGGGAGCTGTTTTTT CASSFGQGAVAGELFF
few TRBJ2-2 TRBV4-1 . TGCGCCAGCAGCCAAGCCCCCCAGGGGATTGGGAACACCGGGGAGCTGTTTTTT CASSQAPQGIGNTGELFF
. TRBJ1-2 TRBV5-8 TRBD1 TGTGCCAGCCCCAGCGCACAGGGGGATGGCTACACCTTC CASPSAQGDGYTF
. TRBJ1-1 TRBV6-5 . TGTGCCAGCAGTAAACAGGGTACCCTGAACACTGAAGCTTTCTTT CASSKQGTLNTEAFF
once TRBJ2-3 TRBV2 TRBD1 TGTGCCAGCAGTGTCGACAGGGGAGGCGCAGATACGCAGTATTTT CASSVDRGGADTQYF
. TRBJ2-3 TRBV6-2/TRBV6-3 . TGTGCCAGCAGTTACGAGGCGGTCTCCTACACAGATACGCAGTATTTT CASSYEAVSYTDTQYF
. TRBJ1-5 TRBV24-1 TRBD1 TGTGCCACCAGTGATGTGGGACAGGGGAATCAGCCCCAGCATTTT CATSDVGQGNQPQHF
. TRBJ2-7 TRBV28 . TGTGCCAGCAGTCTTGGGGGCGCGGGCGAGCAGTACTTC CASSLGGAGEQYF
. TRBJ2-2 TRBV6-4 TRBD2 TGTGCCAGCAGCGCTAGCGGGATGGCCACCGGGGAGCTGTTTTTT CASSASGMATGELFF
once TRBJ2-5 TRBV5-5 . TGTGCCAGCAGCACCCGGACAGGGAGGGTACAAGAGACCCAGTACTTC CASSTRTGRVQETQYF
many TRBJ2-7 TRBV7-2 . TGTGCCAGCAGTAGGACCGGGAACGGCGAGCAGTACTTC CASSRTGNGEQYF
. TRBJ2-2 TRBV3-1/TRBV3-2 TRBD2 TGTGCCAGCAGCCAAGTGTCACTAGCGGGTAACACCGGGGAGCTGTTTTTT CASSQVSLAGNTGELFF
. TRBJ1-1 TRBV11-2 TRBD1 TGTGCCAGCAGCTCAACCGCCAGGGGGGCTGAAGCTTTCTTT CASSSTARGAEAFF
. TRBJ2-1 TRBV7-8 TRBD2 TGTGCCAGCAGCCCCTTAGGACTAGCGGGAGTGGGGGGTGAGCAGTTCTTC CASSPLGLAGVGGEQFF
. TRBJ1-1 TRBV6-6 . TGTGCCAGCATTAGTTTGTCCCAGGGAATGAACACTGAAGCTTTCTTT CASISLSQGMNTEAFF
. TRBJ1-5 TRBV18 . TGTGCCAGCTCACCAGACAGCAGTATTAGCAATCAGCCCCAGCATTTT CASSPDSSISNQPQHF
. TRBJ1-2 TRBV3-1/TRBV3-2 . TGTGCCAGCAGCCACAGGGCAATACTAAACTATGGCTACACCTTC CASSHRAILNYGYTF
. TRBJ1-2 TRBV12-5 . TGTGCTAGTGGGGAGTATGGCTACACCTTC CASGEYGYTF
few TRBJ1-5 TRBV5-8 . TGTGCCAGCAGCTTGGAGAGGTCGCGCAATCAGCCCCAGCATTTT CASSLERSRNQPQHF
. TRBJ1-1 TRBV19 TRBD1 TGTGCCAGTAGTGGGACAGCCAACACTGAAGCTTTCTTT CASSGTANTEAFF
once TRBJ2-3 TRBV9 TRBD2 TGTGCCAGCAGCGTAGGGAGACTAGCGGGAGAGCGAGATACGCAGTATTTT CASSVGRLAGERDTQYF
. TRBJ1-5 TRBV18 . TGTGCCAGCTCACCTGTTGGGGGGGACCATCAGCCCCAGCATTTT CASSPVGGDHQPQHF
. TRBJ2-2 TRBV19 TRBD2 TGTGCCAGTAGGACTAGCGGGAACGCCGGGGAGCTGTTTTTT CASRTSGNAGELFF
. TRBJ2-5 TRBV29-1 . TGCAGCGTCGCAGTCACGTTCTCTAGGGGGGAGACCCAGTACTTC CSVAVTFSRGETQYF
. TRBJ2-1 TRBV27 TRBD2 TGTGCCAGCAGGCCCGGGACTAGCATCAATGAGCAGTTCTTC CASRPGTSINEQFF
few TRBJ2-7 TRBV7-2 . TGTGCCAGCAGCTCAAGACTAGGACCGAACGAGCAGTACTTC CASSSRLGPNEQYF